The text below deals with one T cell receptor beta chain. The antigen remains unidentified. The sample comes from a study of T cell responses to AZD1222 COVID-19 vaccine. Generated by immunoSEQ multiplex PCR, the TCRdb table keeps only in-frame clones and is missing some. The sample carries approximately 77,000 clones, roughly 90% recorded once. V gave up 3 bases and J gave up 3 bases, with 15 bases separating them. Germline CDR1 and CDR2: SGHAT and FQNNGV. CDR3 size: 16 residues. General study findings and limits: After two AZD1222 doses, spike-specific TCR breadth and depth rose versus day 0. Within unmutated variant regions lay the reported targets of nearly half of spike-specific TCRs.

The sequencing used peripheral blood, collected 28 days after the second AZD1222 dose. The chain couples TRBV11-2 to TRBJ1-3, with no clear D. The sequence was collected from an adult who received the AZD1222 COVID-19 vaccine. The CDR3 loop reads CASSFESSRFGNTIYF. CDR3 sequence (DNA): TGTGCCAGCAGCTTCGAGAGTTCTAGATTTGGAAACACCATATATTTT. The complete variable domain, with remaining parts taken from reference TRBV11-2 and TRBJ1-3, reads EAGVAQSPRYKIIEKRQSVAFWCNPISGHATLYWYQQILGQGPKLLIQFQNNGVVDDSQLPKDRFSAERLKGVDSTLKIQPAKLEDSAVYLCASSFESSRFGNTIYFGEGSWLTVV.